This T cell receptor beta chain was identified during a study of shared clonotypes between healthy human individuals. Across the study: The donor pool was made up of two women and a few men aged 18 to 49. Plates per donor: three CD4 naive, three CD4 memory, two CD8 naive, one CD8 memory.

This clone occurred once. Each replicate PCR on the sorted subsets used approximately 200 ng DNA (roughly 30,000 T cell genomes). Sequencing used immunoSEQ multiplex PCR; TCRdb keeps in-frame clones, though not all of them. The repertoire holds millions of clones, with 90% to 95% as singletons. CD4+ cells yielded CD45RA+ naive and CD45RA-negative memory subsets. Material for sequencing was naive CD4+ T cells sorted from blood. Subset given: CD45RA+ positively selected. The TCR originated in a man aged 18-30 years in good health.

CDR3 sequence (DNA): TGTGCCATCAGTGAGTCAACCCAGAGCTCCTACGAGCAGTACTTC. Translation: CAISESTQSSYEQYF. The chain recombines TRBV10-3 with TRBJ2-7; no clear D gene. Trimming shortened V by 0 bases and J by 0 bases, and 9 bases separated the two germline ends. The CDR3 covers 15 residues. Germline CDR1 is ENHRY and CDR2 is SYGVKD.